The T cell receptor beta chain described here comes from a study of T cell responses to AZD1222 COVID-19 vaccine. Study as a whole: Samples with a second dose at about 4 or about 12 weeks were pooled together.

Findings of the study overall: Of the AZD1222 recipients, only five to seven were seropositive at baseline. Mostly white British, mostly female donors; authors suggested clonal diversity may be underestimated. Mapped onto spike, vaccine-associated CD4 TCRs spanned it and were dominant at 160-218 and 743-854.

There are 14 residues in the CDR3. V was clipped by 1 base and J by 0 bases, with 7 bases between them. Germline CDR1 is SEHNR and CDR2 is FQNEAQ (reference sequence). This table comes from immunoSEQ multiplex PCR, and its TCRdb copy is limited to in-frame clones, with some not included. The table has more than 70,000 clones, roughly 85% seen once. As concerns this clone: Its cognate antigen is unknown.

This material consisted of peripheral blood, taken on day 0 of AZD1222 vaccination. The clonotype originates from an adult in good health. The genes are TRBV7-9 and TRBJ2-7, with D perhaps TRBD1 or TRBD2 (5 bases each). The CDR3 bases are TGTGCCAGCAGCTTAGACGGGGCCTCCTACGAGCAGTACTTC. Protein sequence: CASSLDGASYEQYF.